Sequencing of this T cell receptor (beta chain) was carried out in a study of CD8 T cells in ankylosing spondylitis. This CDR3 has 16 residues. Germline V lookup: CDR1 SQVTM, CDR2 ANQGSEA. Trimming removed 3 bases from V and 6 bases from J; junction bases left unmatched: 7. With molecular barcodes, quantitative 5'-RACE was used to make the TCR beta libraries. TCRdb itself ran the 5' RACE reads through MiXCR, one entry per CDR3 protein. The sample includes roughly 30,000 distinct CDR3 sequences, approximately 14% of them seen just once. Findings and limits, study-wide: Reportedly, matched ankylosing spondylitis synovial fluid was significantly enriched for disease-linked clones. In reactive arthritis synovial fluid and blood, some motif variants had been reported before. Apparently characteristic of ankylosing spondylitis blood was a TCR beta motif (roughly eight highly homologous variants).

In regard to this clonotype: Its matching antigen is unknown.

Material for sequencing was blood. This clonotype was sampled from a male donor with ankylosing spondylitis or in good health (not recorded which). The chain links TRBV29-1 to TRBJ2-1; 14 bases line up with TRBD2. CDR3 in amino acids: CSVDGPGLAGGNEQFF. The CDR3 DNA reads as TGCAGCGTTGATGGGCCCGGACTAGCGGGAGGCAATGAGCAGTTCTTC.